The 8 T cell receptor beta chains given below trace back to one sample, sequenced in a study of T cells after yellow fever vaccination. From the 5' RACE reads, TCRdb called clonotypes with MiXCR, one entry per CDR3 protein. The sample yields around 530,000 distinct CDR3 sequences, approximately 16% seen once. The source was PBMCs, collected 5 to 6 days after the first yellow fever vaccination. All receptors derive from a man younger than 35 who received the YFV17D yellow fever vaccine.

The chain joins TRBV10-3 to TRBJ2-1; 13 nucleotides line up with TRBD2. Per the germline V gene, CDR1 is ENHRY and CDR2 is SYGVKD. The CDR3 length is 16 residues. V lost 6 bases, J lost 8 bases, and 10 bases stayed unmatched. This CDR3 is CAIRARLAGGGHEQFF. The CDR3 DNA sequence: TGTGCCATCAGGGCTCGACTAGCGGGGGGAGGGCATGAGCAGTTCTTC.

This chain links TRBV19 with TRBJ2-5, with D possibly matching TRBD2 (6 bases). Trimming removed 1 base at V and 5 bases at J, with 14 bases between. The CDR3 runs 15 residues. The germline V gene has CDR1 LNHDA and CDR2 SQIVND (reference sequence). CDR3 bases: TGTGCCAGTAGTATAGTACCGGGGGATGCGGAGACCCAGTACTTC. Its translation is CASSIVPGDAETQYF.

In DNA form, the CDR3 reads TGTGCCAGCAGCCCCCAACAGGGGGACGATGGCTACACCTTC. This gives the protein CASSPQQGDDGYTF. This chain links TRBV7-6 with TRBJ1-2; 8 bases are a match to TRBD1. Germline CDR1 reads SGHVS; CDR2 reads FNYEAQ. There are 14 residues in the CDR3. J lost 6 bases, V lost 5 bases, and 8 bases had no gene match.

The V gene is TRBV24-1, the J gene TRBJ1-5, with D unclear. The length of the CDR3 is 12 residues. V was clipped by 4 bases and J by 9 bases, with 9 bases between them. The germline CDR1 and CDR2 sequences are KGHDR and SFDVKD. The CDR3 region has the DNA TGTGCCACCAGTGACCCCCTGGGGCCCCAGCATTTT. It translates to CATSDPLGPQHF.

Many counts were recorded for this clonotype. The chain has TRBV28 and TRBJ2-7; TRBD1 is a possible D gene (6 bases). With 7 bases removed from V and 7 bases from J, the gap between germline ends came to 20 bases. CDR1 is MDHEN and CDR2 is SYDVKM in the germline V gene. The CDR3 runs 14 residues. The CDR3, as DNA: TGTGCCAGCACCACTCCGAGGGGACATGGGGAGCAGTACGTC. This sequence encodes CASTTPRGHGEQYV.

Only a few counts were recorded for this clonotype. The chain links TRBV25-1 to TRBJ2-2; 9 nucleotides line up with TRBD1. The CDR3 is made up of 14 amino acids. CDR1 is MGHDK and CDR2 is SYGVNS in the germline V gene. Unmatched junction bases numbered 3, after V lost 9 bases and J lost 1 base. CDR3 DNA sequence: TGTGCCAGACACAGGGGGCTGAACACCGGGGAGCTGTTTTTT. Translating it yields CARHRGLNTGELFF.

This sequence joins TRBV5-1 and TRBJ1-6; D gene ambiguous. Trimming left V 1 base short and J 10 bases short, with 12 bases between. The CDR3 sequence is 14 residues long. Germline CDR1 reads SGHRS; CDR2 reads YFSETQ. The CDR3 reads CASSLWRDHSPLHF. The CDR3 DNA reads TGCGCCAGCAGCTTGTGGAGGGATCACTCACCCCTCCACTTT. Drawing the rest from reference TRBV5-1 and TRBJ1-6, the complete variable domain is KAGVTQTPRYLIKTRGQQVTLSCSPISGHRSVSWYQQTPGQGLQFLFEYFSETQRNKGNFPGRFSGRQFSNSRSEMNVSTLELGDSALYLCASSLWRDHSPLHFGNGTRLTVT.

V gene TRBV28 combines with J gene TRBJ2-2; D ambiguous. Germline CDR1 reads MDHEN; CDR2 reads SYDVKM. There are 15 residues in the CDR3. V was shortened by 2 bases and J by 3 bases, with 10 bases between the two germline ends. CDR3 in amino acids: CASSLAGSYTGELFF. The CDR3 coding sequence is TGTGCCAGCAGTTTAGCCGGTAGCTACACCGGGGAGCTGTTTTTT.